This T cell receptor (beta chain) is from a study of CXCR3-negative and CXCR3-positive naive CD8 T cells. Turning to this clonotype: Its specificity is unknown.

This CDR3 is 13 amino acids long. CDR1 and CDR2 (germline): SGHDT, YYEEEE. Libraries were UMI-labeled 5' RACE TRB cDNA. From its re-call of the 5' RACE reads, TCRdb lists each CDR3 protein once, without DNA. This repertoire includes roughly 120,000 distinct CDR3 sequences. Study-level findings and limits: TRB CDR3 properties served as the basis for inferring TCR strength, and surface CD5 was comparable between naive subsets. Naive cells positive for CXCR3 carried more hydrophobic TRB CDR3s than CXCR3-negative ones. TRBV-TRBJ usage matched between naive CXCR3-negative and CXCR3-positive cells but not between memory cells. Memory CD8+ cells showed much lower diversity, while both naive subsets displayed comparably high diversity.

The sequenced sample consisted of naive CXCR3+ CD8+ T cells from blood. The subset here: CD45RO-CCR7+CD27+CD95- naive CD8+ T cells expressing CXCR3 (TNR3+). This clonotype originated in a human donor in good health. Some clones in this sample may be carry-over from other donors' samples. The rearrangement joins TRBV5-6 to TRBJ2-3. The CDR3: CASSFGSTDTQYF. The whole variable domain, filled in from reference TRBV5-6 and TRBJ2-3, reads DAGVTQSPTHLIKTRGQQVTLRCSPKSGHDTVSWYQQALGQGPQFIFQYYEEEERQRGNFPDRFSGHQFPNYSSELNVNALLLGDSALYLCASSFGSTDTQYFGPGTRLTVL.